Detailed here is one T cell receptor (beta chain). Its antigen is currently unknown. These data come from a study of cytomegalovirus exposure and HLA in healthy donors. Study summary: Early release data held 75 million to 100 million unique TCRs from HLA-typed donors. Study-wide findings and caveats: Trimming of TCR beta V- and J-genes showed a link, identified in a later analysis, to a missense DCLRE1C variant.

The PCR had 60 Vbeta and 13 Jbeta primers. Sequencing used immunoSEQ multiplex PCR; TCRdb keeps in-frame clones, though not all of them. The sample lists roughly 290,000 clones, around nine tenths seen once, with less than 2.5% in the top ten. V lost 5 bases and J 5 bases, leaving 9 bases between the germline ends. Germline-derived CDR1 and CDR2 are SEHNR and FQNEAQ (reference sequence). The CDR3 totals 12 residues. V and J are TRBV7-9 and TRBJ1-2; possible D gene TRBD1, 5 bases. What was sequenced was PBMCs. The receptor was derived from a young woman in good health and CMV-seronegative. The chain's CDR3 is CASSRGGYGYTF. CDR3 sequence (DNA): TGTGCCAGCAGCCGGGGGGGGTATGGCTACACCTTC.